One sample yielded the 14 T cell receptor beta chains listed below, sequenced in a study of T-cell memory formation after mild COVID-19. TCRdb analysed the 5' RACE reads with MiXCR anew, one entry per CDR3 protein. The table has around 130,000 distinct CDR3 sequences, roughly 6.2% seen once. The sequencing input was PBMCs or a T cell subset sorted from them (not recorded which). All receptors come from an adult woman who had mild COVID-19 (a few samples of this study predate the infection). Cell type and time point are not known.

The chain is built from TRBV27 and TRBJ2-7; a weak D match, TRBD2 (5 bases). The V end lost 5 bases, the J end lost 0 bases, and 11 bases lay between the germline ends. Germline CDR1 reads MNHEY; CDR2 reads SMNVEV (reference sequence). The CDR3 sequence is 14 residues long. DNA of the CDR3: TGTGCCAGCAGTAGGACGGGGAGCTCCTACGAGCAGTACTTC. Translating it yields CASSRTGSSYEQYF.

This clonotype has ten or more counts. The chain uses TRBV5-1 and TRBJ2-3, with 7 positions matching TRBD1. V dropped 2 bases and J dropped 4; count of bases not matched to a gene: 4. The CDR3 loop spans 14 amino acids. Germline CDR1 SGHRS, CDR2 YFSETQ. CDR3 bases: TGCGCCAGCAGCTTCGAGGGGGCGGCAGATACGCAGTATTTT. This gives the protein CASSFEGAADTQYF.

This clonotype was recorded many times. This chain links TRBV20-1 with TRBJ2-1; the match to TRBD1 covers 8 bases. The CDR3 has 15 residues. Germline-derived CDR1 and CDR2 are DFQATT and SNEGSKA (reference sequence). Trimming removed 3 bases from V and 5 bases from J; junction bases left unmatched: 9. For the CDR3, the DNA is TGCAGTGCTAGCAACAGGGGGAGGCACGACAATGAGCAGTTCTTC. Residues: CSASNRGRHDNEQFF.

This clonotype was recorded at least ten times. The CDR3 loop reads CAISESSGRVAKNIQYF. The CDR3 nucleotides are TGTGCCATCAGTGAGTCTAGCGGGAGGGTAGCCAAAAACATTCAGTACTTC. This sequence joins TRBV10-3 and TRBJ2-4, with 11 bases matching TRBD2. This CDR3 is built from 17 residues. Looked up from germline, CDR1 is ENHRY and CDR2 is SYGVKD. Unmatched junction bases numbered 1, after V lost 0 bases and J lost 0 bases.

The table lists this clonotype with many counts. J is TRBJ2-3 and V is TRBV5-5, with D possibly being TRBD2 (5 bases). CDR1 SGHKS and CDR2 YYEKEE come from the germline V gene (reference sequence). V was shortened by 2 bases and J by 2 bases, with 9 bases between the two germline ends. The CDR3 is made up of 14 amino acids. CDR3 sequence reads: CASSLTSSTDTQYF. The CDR3 coding sequence is TGTGCCAGCAGCTTAACTAGTTCCACAGATACGCAGTATTTT.

This clonotype showed up just a few times. The V and J genes are TRBV4-2 and TRBJ2-3; possibly TRBD1 for D (5 bases). The length of the CDR3 is 16 residues. Germline values: CDR1 LGHNA, CDR2 YNFKEQ. Trimming stripped 2 bases from V and 0 bases from J, with 12 bases between. The DNA of the CDR3 is TGTGCCAGCAGCCAAAGCCCTGGACATAGCACAGATACGCAGTATTTT. Translated: CASSQSPGHSTDTQYF.

The sample holds many counts of this clonotype. The rearrangement links TRBV7-9 to TRBJ2-3; D is uncertain. Trimming left V 3 bases short and J 1 base short, with 5 bases between. The CDR3 has 13 amino acids. The germline CDR1 and CDR2 sequences are SEHNR and FQNEAQ (reference sequence). CDR3 nucleotide sequence: TGTGCCAGCAGCTTTTTTGGCACAGATACGCAGTATTTT. Its translation is CASSFFGTDTQYF.

This clonotype showed up just a few times. The rearrangement joins TRBV7-2 to TRBJ1-1; D is possibly TRBD1 (6 bases). V dropped 3 bases and J dropped 1 base, with 12 bases sitting between them. The CDR3 is 15 residues long. Germline V gives CDR1 SGHTA, CDR2 FQGNSA. In nucleotides, the CDR3 is TGTGCCAGCAGCTTCAGTGCAGGGGCGAACACTGAAGCTTTCTTT. It yields the protein CASSFSAGANTEAFF.

This clonotype was detected only a few times. This chain joins TRBV5-1 and TRBJ1-3; 7 bases align to TRBD1. Trimming cost V 0 bases and J 4 bases; bases outside gene matches: 4. Germline lookup yields CDR1 SGHRS and CDR2 YFSETQ. CDR3 size: 15 residues. In DNA form, the CDR3 reads TGCGCCAGCAGCTTGGAAGGGGGCACCGGAAACACCATATATTTT. This sequence encodes CASSLEGGTGNTIYF.

This clonotype was seen at least ten times. The chain carries TRBV11-2 and TRBJ2-5, with D tentatively TRBD2 (5 bases). This CDR3 has 12 residues. Germline CDR1 is SGHAT and CDR2 is FQNNGV. Trimming cost V 7 bases and J 7 bases, with 13 bases left between them. CDR3 amino acids: CASTLDRGTQYF. CDR3 sequence (DNA): TGTGCCAGCACCTTGGATCGGGGGACCCAGTACTTC.

This clonotype came up a few times. The chain has TRBV7-3 and TRBJ2-2; D perhaps matches TRBD1 (6 bases). This CDR3 is built from 16 residues. Germline V gene data show CDR1 as SGHTA and CDR2 as FQGTGA. Trimming shortened V by 1 base and J by 0 bases, and 9 bases separated the two germline ends. CDR3 sequence (DNA): TGTGCCAGCAGCTTAATTCGGACAGCGAACACCGGGGAGCTGTTTTTT. Protein product: CASSLIRTANTGELFF.

This clonotype was seen a few times. A much larger clone lies one base from this, so it may be a read error. The chain has TRBV20-1 and TRBJ2-2, with D perhaps TRBD2 (5 bases). This CDR3 is 14 amino acids long. The germline V gene has CDR1 DFQATT and CDR2 SNEGSKA (reference sequence). The CDR3 spells CSAADKRNTGELIF. CDR3 DNA sequence: TGCAGTGCCGCCGACAAGCGTAACACCGGGGAGCTGATTTTT.

This chain uses TRBV2 with TRBJ2-3, with D perhaps matching TRBD1 or TRBD2 (5 bases each). Deletions cut 8 bases from V and 4 bases from J, with 13 bases between. This CDR3 is 13 amino acids long. CDR1 is SNHLY and CDR2 is FYNNEI in the germline V gene. The CDR3 loop reads CASGGYVADTQYF. In nucleotides, the CDR3 is TGTGCCAGCGGGGGTTATGTCGCAGATACGCAGTATTTT.

This clonotype was recorded a few times. The V call is TRBV5-1, the J call TRBJ2-6; D gene uncertain. The germline gives CDR1 SGHRS, CDR2 YFSETQ. V lost 0 bases to trimming and J lost 4 bases, with 11 bases between them. The CDR3 covers 16 residues. CDR3 bases: TGCGCCAGCAGCTTGGCCGCCGGGTCCGGGGCCAACGTCCTGACTTTC. Its translation is CASSLAAGSGANVLTF.